This T cell receptor beta chain originates from a study of blood T cells in healthy people across ages. Through a sample-barcoded 5' primer and a J-beta primer mix, a second PCR was run for about 6 to 12 cycles. Per sample, CDR3-containing paired-end reads numbered at least 2.5 million. TCRdb processed the 5' RACE reads anew with MiXCR; each CDR3 protein has one entry. The table shows about 690,000 distinct CDR3 sequences, with less than 45% occurring only once. The V gene's germline CDR1 is LGHNA and CDR2 YNFKEQ. This CDR3 contains 15 residues. The V end lost 0 bases, the J end lost 1 base, and 7 bases lay between the germline ends.

This sequence joins TRBV4-2 and TRBJ1-5, with D unresolved. Sequenced sample: blood. The TCR comes from a man of 80 years or more in good health. The CDR3 region is CASSQEKLSNQPQHF. In DNA form, the CDR3 reads TGTGCCAGCAGCCAAGAAAAGTTGAGCAATCAGCCCCAGCATTTT.